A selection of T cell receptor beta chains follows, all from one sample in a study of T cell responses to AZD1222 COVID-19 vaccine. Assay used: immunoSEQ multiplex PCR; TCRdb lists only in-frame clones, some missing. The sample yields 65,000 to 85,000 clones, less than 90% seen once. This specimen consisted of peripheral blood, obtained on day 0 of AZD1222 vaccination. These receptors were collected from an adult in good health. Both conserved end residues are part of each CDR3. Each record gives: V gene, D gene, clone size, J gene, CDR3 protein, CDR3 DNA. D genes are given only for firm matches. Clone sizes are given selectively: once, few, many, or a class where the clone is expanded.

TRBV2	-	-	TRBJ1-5	CASSEKTYSNQPQHF	TGTGCCAGCAGTGAAAAAACCTATAGCAATCAGCCCCAGCATTTT
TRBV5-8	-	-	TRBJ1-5	CASSPGTIFSNQPQHF	TGTGCCAGCAGCCCCGGGACGATTTTTAGCAATCAGCCCCAGCATTTT
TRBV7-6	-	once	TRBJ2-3	CASSSWKSGVGTDTQYF	TGTGCCAGCAGCTCGTGGAAGAGTGGGGTCGGCACAGATACGCAGTATTTT
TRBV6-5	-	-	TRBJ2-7	CASSYSSGRSSYEQYF	TGTGCCAGCAGTTACTCAAGCGGGCGAAGCTCCTACGAGCAGTACTTC
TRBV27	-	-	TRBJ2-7	CASSLSGQAYEQYF	TGTGCCAGCAGTTTAAGTGGCCAAGCCTACGAGCAGTACTTC
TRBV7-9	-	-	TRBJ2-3	CASSLVGSGADTQYF	TGTGCCAGCAGCTTAGTGGGGTCGGGAGCAGATACGCAGTATTTT
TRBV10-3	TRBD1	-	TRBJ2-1	CAISGTGGEYEQFF	TGTGCCATTTCTGGGACAGGGGGCGAATATGAGCAGTTCTTC
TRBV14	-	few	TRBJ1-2	CASSLLGPNYGYTF	TGTGCCAGCAGCCTTCTGGGCCCTAACTATGGCTACACCTTC
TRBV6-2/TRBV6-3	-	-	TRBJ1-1	CASSYSILENTEAFF	TGTGCCAGCAGTTACTCGATATTAGAGAACACTGAAGCTTTCTTT
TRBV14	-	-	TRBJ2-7	CASSPGLGRKQYF	TGTGCCAGCAGCCCAGGCCTGGGGAGGAAGCAGTACTTC
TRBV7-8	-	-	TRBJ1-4	CASSLARDNYNEKLFF	TGTGCCAGCAGCTTAGCGCGGGACAATTATAATGAAAAACTGTTTTTT
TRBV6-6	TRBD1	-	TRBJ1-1	CASSKQGALNTEAFF	TGTGCCAGCAGCAAACAGGGGGCGTTAAACACTGAAGCTTTCTTT
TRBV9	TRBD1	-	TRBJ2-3	CASSPRDRAPSRTDTQYF	TGTGCCAGCAGCCCCCGGGACAGGGCCCCTTCTCGCACAGATACGCAGTATTTT
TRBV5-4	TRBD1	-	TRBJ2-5	CASSLDLGQGLKTQYF	TGTGCCAGCAGCTTGGATCTGGGACAGGGGTTGAAGACCCAGTACTTC
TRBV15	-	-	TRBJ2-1	CATSRDRYNEQFF	TGTGCCACCAGTCGCGACAGATACAATGAGCAGTTCTTC
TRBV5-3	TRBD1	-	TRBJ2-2	CARSPGQGGAGELFF	TGTGCCAGAAGCCCGGGACAGGGAGGCGCCGGGGAGCTGTTTTTT
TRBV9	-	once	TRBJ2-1	CASSPQYNEQFF	TGTGCCAGCAGCCCCCAGTACAATGAGCAGTTCTTC
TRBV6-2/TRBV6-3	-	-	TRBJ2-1	CASSKYNEQFF	TGTGCCAGCAGCAAATACAATGAGCAGTTCTTC
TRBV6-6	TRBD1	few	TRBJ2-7	CASTPTGDYEQYF	TGTGCCAGCACCCCGACAGGGGACTACGAGCAGTACTTC
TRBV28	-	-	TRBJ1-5	CASLLEGDNQPQHF	TGTGCCAGCCTGCTCGAGGGCGACAATCAGCCCCAGCATTTT
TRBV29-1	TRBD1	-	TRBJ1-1	CSVDRTGGVNTEAFF	TGCAGCGTTGACCGGACAGGGGGCGTGAACACTGAAGCTTTCTTT
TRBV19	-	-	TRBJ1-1	CASTANGKPEAFF	TGTGCCAGTACCGCTAACGGGAAGCCTGAAGCTTTCTTT
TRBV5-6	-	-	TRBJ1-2	CASSRQALNYGYTF	TGTGCCAGCAGTAGGCAGGCGCTGAACTATGGCTACACCTTC
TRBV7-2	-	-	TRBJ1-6	CASSPQGINSPLHF	TGTGCCAGCAGCCCGCAGGGTATCAATTCACCCCTCCACTTT
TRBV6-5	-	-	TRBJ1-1	CASSFGRTMNTEAFF	TGTGCCAGCAGTTTCGGTAGGACCATGAACACTGAAGCTTTCTTT
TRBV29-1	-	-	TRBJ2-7	CSVPGLPPYEQYF	TGCAGCGTCCCAGGTCTTCCCCCCTACGAGCAGTACTTC
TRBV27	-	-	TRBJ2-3	CASSLGSTDTQYF	TGTGCCAGCAGTTTAGGGAGCACAGATACGCAGTATTTT
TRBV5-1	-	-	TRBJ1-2	CASRFKGGGYTF	TGCGCCAGCAGGTTCAAAGGGGGTGGCTACACCTTC
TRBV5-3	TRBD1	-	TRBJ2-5	CASELPGQGETQYF	TGTGCCAGCGAATTACCGGGACAGGGAGAGACCCAGTACTTC
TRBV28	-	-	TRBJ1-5	CASSPRQAHQPQHF	TGTGCCAGCAGTCCCCGACAGGCACATCAGCCCCAGCATTTT
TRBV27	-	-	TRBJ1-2	CASSSVPGFHYGYTF	TGTGCCAGCAGCTCAGTGCCGGGATTTCACTATGGCTACACCTTC
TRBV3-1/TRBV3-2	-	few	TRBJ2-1	CASSQDLGGRRGEQFF	TGTGCCAGCAGCCAAGATTTGGGGGGCCGCCGCGGTGAGCAGTTCTTC
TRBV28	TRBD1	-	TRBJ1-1	CASSSGTGATEAFF	TGTGCCAGCAGTTCCGGGACAGGGGCCACTGAAGCTTTCTTT
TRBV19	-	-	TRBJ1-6	CASSIEGGRSKPLHF	TGTGCCAGTAGTATAGAAGGTGGTCGATCGAAGCCCCTCCACTTT
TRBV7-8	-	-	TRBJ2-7	CASSARVHEQYF	TGTGCCAGCAGCGCCCGGGTGCACGAGCAGTACTTC
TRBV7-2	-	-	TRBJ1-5	CASSASLQPQHF	TGTGCCAGCAGCGCGTCGTTGCAGCCCCAGCATTTT